This entry features one T cell receptor (beta chain) sequence. What it binds is not known. TCRdb keeps only in-frame clones here, not all; method: immunoSEQ multiplex PCR. Seen here are roughly 400,000 clones, over 75% observed once, and the top ten hold over 1.5%. The CDR3 runs 15 residues. After removal of 4 bases from V and 4 bases from J, the junction contained 6 bases not matched to a gene. CDR1 and CDR2 (germline): SGHAT, FQDESV (reference sequence). As to treatment: around 19 received Ad26.COV2.S at low or high dose, single or two shots; 5 received placebo; per-sample allocation not given. After the first vaccine or placebo injection, samples were drawn on day 63. This specimen comes from a study of Ad26.COV2.S vaccination and SARS-CoV-2 variants. Study background: Donor was in the COV1001 Ad26.COV2.S trial arm. Intramuscularly, Ad26.COV2.S was given either once or twice, 56 days apart.

Study-level points and caveats: Reported post-vaccination CD8+ and CD4+ T cell responses to spike showed substantial breadth. Analyses that measured TCR breadth and depth may have underestimated total T cell responses.

The chain combines TRBV11-1 with TRBJ2-2; 7 bases fit TRBD1. The origin of this receptor is a person between 18 and 65 years old who received the Ad26.COV2.S COVID-19 vaccine or a placebo. The sequences come from peripheral blood, collected in a trial of Ad26.COV2.S vaccine versus placebo. CDR3: CASSYRTGTTGELFF. The CDR3 DNA reads as TGTGCCAGCAGCTACCGGACAGGAACCACCGGGGAGCTGTTTTTT.